Listed here are 23 T cell receptor beta chains from one sample, sequenced in a study of T cells and Merkel cell carcinoma outcomes. Sequenced by immunoSEQ multiplex PCR; TCRdb stores in-frame clones only, minus some. The sample yields 15,000 to 18,000 clones, about 90% seen once. Sequenced: tumor tissue from Merkel cell carcinoma. These receptors all come from a human donor with Merkel cell carcinoma.

This clone was recorded a few times. The chain uses TRBV12-5 and TRBJ1-2; maybe TRBD1 (5 bases). Germline CDR1 LGHNT, CDR2 FRNRAP. V gave up 5 bases and J gave up 4 bases, with 14 bases separating them. The CDR3 runs 14 residues. This CDR3 reads CASGTDGGSYGYTF. The CDR3 DNA reads as TGTGCTAGTGGTACCGACGGGGGAAGCTATGGCTACACCTTC. Variable domain in full (rest from reference TRBV12-5 and TRBJ1-2): DARVTQTPRHKVTEMGQEVTMRCQPILGHNTVFWYRQTMMQGLELLAYFRNRAPLDDSGMPKDRFSAEMPDATLATLKIQPSEPRDSAVYFCASGTDGGSYGYTFGSGTRLTVV.

As regards this clone: The germline gene is not matched at one end of the junction; a read error may be the cause. Within the sample, other DNA sequences also encode this same CDR3. The chain employs TRBV28 and TRBJ2-7; no firm D call. Per germline, CDR1 MDHEN and CDR2 SYDVKM. This CDR3 is 11 amino acids long. The CDR3 nucleotides are TGTGCCAGTAGTTTATATGACGAGCAGTACTTC. Amino acid sequence: CASSLYDEQYF.

This clone appeared once. The CDR3 region is CASSVSIRPEFF. The CDR3 DNA follows: TGTGCCAGCAGCGTGTCTATCCGTCCTGAGTTCTTC. V is TRBV9 and J is TRBJ2-1; D unresolved. With 2 bases removed from V and 14 bases from J, the gap between germline ends came to 14 bases. Germline V lookup: CDR1 SGDLS, CDR2 YYNGEE. The CDR3 covers 12 residues.

The genes are TRBV4-2 and TRBJ2-2; 8 nucleotides line up with TRBD1. J was trimmed by 6 bases and V by 4 bases; bases with no gene match: 10. Germline V gene lookup returns CDR1 LGHNA and CDR2 YNFKEQ. The CDR3 spans 16 residues. CDR3 in amino acids: CASSLRQGRPAGELFF. The CDR3 DNA reads TGTGCCAGCAGCCTTAGACAGGGGAGACCAGCCGGGGAGCTGTTTTTT.

The sample holds a few counts of this clone. The V and J genes are TRBV20-1 and TRBJ1-2, with 8 bases matching TRBD1. Germline V CDR1 and CDR2: DFQATT, SNEGSKA (reference sequence). With 5 bases clipped from V and 8 bases from J, the junction kept 4 bases outside the gene matches. This CDR3 has 11 residues. DNA of the CDR3: TGCAGTGCTCAGGGGGCAGGGGGCTACACCTTC. Its protein is CSAQGAGGYTF.

CDR3 coding DNA: TGTGCCAGTGCCCGACCTAACTATGGCTACACCTTC. It codes for CASARPNYGYTF. The rearrangement joins TRBV4-2 to TRBJ1-2; D is unclear. CDR1 is LGHNA and CDR2 is YNFKEQ in the germline V gene. V shed 9 bases and J shed 0 bases, with 8 bases lying between them. This CDR3 is 12 amino acids long.

V and J are TRBV29-1 and TRBJ1-1; 8 bases are shared with TRBD1. The CDR3 spans 15 residues. CDR1 SQVTM and CDR2 ANQGSEA come from the germline V gene. V gave up 6 bases and J gave up 6 bases; unmatched junction bases: 15. CDR3 nucleotides: TGCAGCGTGGGGGAGACAGGGGAGTGGCCGGCTGAAGCTTTCTTT. As protein: CSVGETGEWPAEAFF.

The genes are TRBV4-1 and TRBJ1-1; D may be TRBD1 (6 bases). Trimming stripped 5 bases from V and 5 bases from J, with 18 bases between. Germline CDR1 reads MGHRA; CDR2 reads YSYEKL. This CDR3 is built from 15 residues. The CDR3 here is CASSAQSGAGTEAFF. The CDR3 DNA follows: TGCGCCAGCAGCGCCCAATCGGGGGCGGGTACTGAAGCTTTCTTT.

The V call is TRBV6-5, the J call TRBJ2-7; tentatively, D is TRBD1 (6 bases). Germline V CDR1 and CDR2: MNHEY, SVGAGI. The V and J ends lost 6 bases and 0 bases respectively, with 12 bases between them. The CDR3 consists of 14 residues. CDR3 protein: CASRPHRDSYEQYF. CDR3 nucleotide sequence: TGTGCCAGCAGACCTCACAGGGACTCCTACGAGCAGTACTTC.

The chain is built from TRBV5-1 and TRBJ2-3; D is possibly TRBD1 (5 bases). Germline assignment: CDR1 SGHRS and CDR2 YFSETQ. Between the trimmed V and J ends, which lost 2 bases and 11 bases, there was a span of 12 bases. The CDR3 has 12 residues. This chain's CDR3 is CASSFTDNRQYF. The CDR3 region has the DNA TGCGCCAGCAGCTTTACGGACAACAGGCAGTATTTT.

V and J are TRBV15 and TRBJ1-3; no clear D gene. The germline V gene encodes CDR1 LNHNV and CDR2 YYDKDF (reference sequence). The V gene lost 0 bases and the J gene lost 0 bases, with 12 bases spanning the gap. The CDR3 is made up of 17 amino acids. CDR3 amino acids: CATSRDKGFLSGNTIYF. The CDR3 nucleotides read TGTGCCACCAGCAGAGATAAGGGATTTCTCTCTGGAAACACCATATATTTT. Complete variable domain (other parts from reference TRBV15 and TRBJ1-3): DAMVIQNPRYQVTQFGKPVTLSCSQTLNHNVMYWYQQKSSQAPKLLFHYYDKDFNNEADTPDNFQSRRPNTSFCFLDIRSPGLGDTAMYLCATSRDKGFLSGNTIYFGEGSWLTVV.

For this clone: At one end, the junction sequence differs from germline, possibly due to a read error. The CDR3: CVSSRGGGGGTEAFF. DNA for the CDR3: TGCGTCAGCAGCCGTGGGGGGGGCGGGGGCACTGAAGCTTTCTTT. The chain joins TRBV5-1 to TRBJ1-1; perhaps TRBD1 as D (6 bases). Germline assignment: CDR1 SGHRS and CDR2 YFSETQ. The CDR3 has 15 amino acids. The complete variable domain, with remaining parts taken from reference TRBV5-1 and TRBJ1-1, reads KAGVTQTPRYLIKTRGQQVTLSCSPISGHRSVSWYQQTPGQGLQFLFEYFSETQRNKGNFPGRFSGRQFSNSRSEMNVSTLELGDSALYLCVSSRGGGGGTEAFFGQGTRLTVV.

This clone has just one count. The chain uses TRBV10-2 and TRBJ1-5; D gene unclear. This CDR3 comprises 14 residues. Trimming stripped 0 bases from V and 4 bases from J, with 7 bases between. CDR1 is WSHSY, CDR2 SAAADI, per germline. Written as DNA, the CDR3 is TGCGCCAGCAGTGAGTCAAACCGAAATCAGCCCCAGCATTTT. Translation gives CASSESNRNQPQHF.

The rearrangement joins TRBV18 to TRBJ2-1; no clear D. The ends were cut back, 1 base at V and 8 bases at J, with 3 bases in the middle. The germline CDR1 and CDR2 sequences are KGHSH and LQKENI. This CDR3 contains 11 residues. CDR3 sequence: CASSPRDEQFF. In nucleotides, the CDR3 is TGTGCCAGCTCACCACGCGATGAGCAGTTCTTC. The whole variable domain, remainder taken from reference TRBV18 and TRBJ2-1, is NAGVMQNPRHLVRRRGQEARLRCSPMKGHSHVYWYRQLPEEGLKFMVYLQKENIIDESGMPKERFSAEFPKEGPSILRIQQVVRGDSAAYFCASSPRDEQFFGPGTRLTVL.

With respect to this clone: The junction shows a germline mismatch at one end, possibly a read error. The chain has TRBV7-9 and TRBJ1-2; D ambiguous. The CDR3 has 16 residues. Germline lookup yields CDR1 SEHNR and CDR2 FQNEAQ (reference sequence). The CDR3 DNA reads TGTGCCAGCAGCTTAGAGGGAGGAAGGGCTCAATATGGTTACACCTTC. This sequence encodes CASSLEGGRAQYGYTF.

This clone turned up a few times. The chain joins TRBV7-9 to TRBJ2-1; 7 nucleotides match TRBD1. The V gene end was trimmed by 5 bases and the J gene end by 0 bases; junction bases not matched to a gene: 10. The CDR3 is made up of 17 amino acids. Germline CDR1 is SEHNR and CDR2 is FQNEAQ (reference sequence). CDR3 sequence: CASSQSWDSSSYNEQFF. The CDR3 region has the DNA TGTGCCAGCAGCCAAAGTTGGGACAGTAGCTCCTACAATGAGCAGTTCTTC.

The CDR3 loop reads CASSETSNTGELFF. CDR3 in DNA: TGTGCCAGCAGTGAGACGTCGAACACCGGGGAGCTGTTTTTT. The rearrangement links TRBV6-1 to TRBJ2-2; D unresolved. The CDR3 extends over 14 amino acids. V was pared by 3 bases and J by 0 bases, with 5 bases between. Germline V gene data show CDR1 as MNHNS and CDR2 as SASEGT.

The chain carries TRBV2 and TRBJ2-1; maybe TRBD2 (5 bases). V was clipped by 2 bases and J by 16 bases, with 15 bases between them. Germline V gene lookup returns CDR1 SNHLY and CDR2 FYNNEI. The length of the CDR3 is 12 residues. The CDR3 protein is CASSESARAQFF. The CDR3 DNA sequence: TGTGCCAGCAGTGAATCGGCGCGGGCTCAATTCTTC.

The rearrangement links TRBV14 to TRBJ1-5; D possibly corresponds to TRBD1 (5 bases). V gave up 0 bases and J gave up 3 bases, with 18 bases separating them. The CDR3 spans 18 residues. Germline CDR1 SGHDN, CDR2 FVKESK. CDR3 sequence reads: CASSQEEWGGIVNQPQHF. Written as DNA, the CDR3 is TGTGCCAGCAGCCAAGAAGAATGGGGGGGAATAGTCAATCAGCCCCAGCATTTT.

This chain joins TRBV2 and TRBJ1-2; possibly TRBD1 for D (6 bases). CDR3 length: 14 residues. V was clipped by 5 bases and J by 6 bases, with 16 bases between them. CDR1 and CDR2 (germline): SNHLY, FYNNEI. The CDR3 bases are TGTGCCAGCAGTCAACGGGGGGACATGGATGGCTACACCTTC. Encoded protein: CASSQRGDMDGYTF. Looking up the rest from reference TRBV2 and TRBJ1-2 gives the full variable domain: EPEVTQTPSHQVTQMGQEVILRCVPISNHLYFYWYRQILGQKVEFLVSFYNNEISEKSEIFDDQFSVERPDGSNFTLKIRSTKLEDSAMYFCASSQRGDMDGYTFGSGTRLTVV.

This clone has a single count. The genes are TRBV4-2 and TRBJ1-2; 7 bases match TRBD1. The germline CDR1 and CDR2 sequences are LGHNA and YNFKEQ. The ends lost 0 bases at V and 4 bases at J; junction bases unmatched: 2. There are 14 residues in the CDR3. The CDR3 nucleotides are TGTGCCAGCAGCCAAGATCGGGACAGCTATGGCTACACCTTC. This gives the protein CASSQDRDSYGYTF.

This clone was picked up a small number of times. This chain connects TRBV18 to TRBJ2-1; no reliable D call. Deletions cut 4 bases from V and 4 bases from J, with 5 bases between. The CDR3 length is 12 residues. The germline gives CDR1 KGHSH, CDR2 LQKENI. This CDR3 reads CASSLRYNEQFF. The CDR3 DNA follows: TGTGCCAGCTCACTAAGATACAATGAGCAGTTCTTC.

This chain connects TRBV6-5 to TRBJ1-3, with 9 bases identical to TRBD1. Germline CDR1 reads MNHEY; CDR2 reads SVGAGI. After removal of 6 bases from V and 3 bases from J, the junction contained 6 bases not matched to a gene. The CDR3 has 15 residues. This CDR3 reads CASRRQGVYGNTIYF. Written as DNA, the CDR3 is TGTGCCAGCAGGCGACAGGGGGTCTATGGAAACACCATATATTTT.